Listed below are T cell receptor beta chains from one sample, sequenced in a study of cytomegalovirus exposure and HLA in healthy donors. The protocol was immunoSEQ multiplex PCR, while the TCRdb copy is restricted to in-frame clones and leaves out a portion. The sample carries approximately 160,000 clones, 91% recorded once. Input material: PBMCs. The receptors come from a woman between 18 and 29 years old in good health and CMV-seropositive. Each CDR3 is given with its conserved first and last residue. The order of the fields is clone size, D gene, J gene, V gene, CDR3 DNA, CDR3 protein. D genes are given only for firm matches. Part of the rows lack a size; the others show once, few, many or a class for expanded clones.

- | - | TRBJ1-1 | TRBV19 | TGTGCCAGTACGGAATTCGACAGTTCTCCTGAAGCTTTCTTT | CASTEFDSSPEAFF
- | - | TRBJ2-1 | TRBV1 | TGCACCAGCAGCCAAGATAGGAGCGGGGGCTCCTACAATGAGCAGTTCTTC | CTSSQDRSGGSYNEQFF
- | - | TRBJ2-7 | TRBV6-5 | TGTGCCAGCAGAGACGCCAGGGCGAGCTCCTACGAGCAGTACTTC | CASRDARASSYEQYF
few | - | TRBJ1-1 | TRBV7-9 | TGTGCCAGCCGGGTGAACACTGAAGCTTTCTTT | CASRVNTEAFF
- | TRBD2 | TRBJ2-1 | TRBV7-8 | TGTGCCAGCAGCTCGGAAGGACTAGCGGCCTACAATGAGCAGTTCTTC | CASSSEGLAAYNEQFF
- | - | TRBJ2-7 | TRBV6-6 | TGTGCCAGCAGTGGGGCCGCGGGGAAAGAGCAGTACTTC | CASSGAAGKEQYF
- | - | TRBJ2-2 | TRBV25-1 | TGTGCCAGCACAAAAGGGGGGAACACCGGGGAGCTGTTTTTT | CASTKGGNTGELFF
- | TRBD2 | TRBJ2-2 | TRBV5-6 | TGTGCCAGCAGCCTGACTAGCGGCGGCACCGGGGAGCTGTTTTTT | CASSLTSGGTGELFF
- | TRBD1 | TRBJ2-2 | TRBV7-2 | TGTGCCAGCAGCTTAGGCAGGGGGGACAGGGTGGTCACCGGGGAGCTGTTTTTT | CASSLGRGDRVVTGELFF
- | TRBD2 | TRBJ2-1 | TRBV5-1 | TGCGCCAGCAGCTTGGGACTAGCGGGAGGCCCCTACAATGAGCAGTTCTTC | CASSLGLAGGPYNEQFF
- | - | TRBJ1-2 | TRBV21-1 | TGTGCCAGCAGCAAAGTCCGCCTCCGGCAGCGAGATGGCTACACCTTC | CASSKVRLRQRDGYTF
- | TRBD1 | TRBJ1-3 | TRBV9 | TGTGCCAGCAGTACAGGGGGCTCTGGAAACACCATATATTTT | CASSTGGSGNTIYF
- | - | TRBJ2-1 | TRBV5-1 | TGCGCCAGCAGCTTGGTTCTAGGCGGGGGCCAGTTCACTGAGCAGTTCTTC | CASSLVLGGGQFTEQFF
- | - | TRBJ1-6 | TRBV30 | TGTGCCTGGGGGGACACCCTCGGGGAAAATTCACCCCTCCACTTT | CAWGDTLGENSPLHF
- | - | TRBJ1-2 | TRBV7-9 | TGTGCCAGCAGCTTAGTAGCAGCCAACTATGGCTACACCTTC | CASSLVAANYGYTF
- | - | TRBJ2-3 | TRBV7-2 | TGTGCCAGCAGCTTAGGGGGGGAGGTCAGACTTCCGCATTTT | CASSLGGEVRLPHF
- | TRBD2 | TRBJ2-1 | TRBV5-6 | TGTGCCAGCAGCTACGCTTGGTGGCTAGCGGTCGCCCAATACAATGAGCAGTTCTTC | CASSYAWWLAVAQYNEQFF
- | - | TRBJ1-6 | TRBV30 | TGTGCCTGGAGTGTAAATCCCCTCTCTGGGGGCTCACCCCTCCACTTT | CAWSVNPLSGGSPLHF
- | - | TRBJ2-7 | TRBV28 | TGTGCCAGCAGTTCTGACCGGGAGTTAGACGAGCAGTACTTC | CASSSDRELDEQYF
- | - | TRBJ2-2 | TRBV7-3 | TGTGCCAGGTTCCGGACTCTAAACACCGGGGAGCTGTTTTTT | CARFRTLNTGELFF
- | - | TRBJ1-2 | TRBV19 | TGTGCCAGTAGTCCATCAGGGCCTTCCTATGGCTACACCTTC | CASSPSGPSYGYTF
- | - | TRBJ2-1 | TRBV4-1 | TGCGCCAGCAGCCAAGCGGGGTATGAGCAGTTCTTC | CASSQAGYEQFF